The next 15 T cell receptor beta chains were all read from a single sample in a study of technical replicates of blood from several donors. Only in-frame clones appear in the TCRdb table, and some are missing; sequencing was by immunoSEQ multiplex PCR. The table lists about 59,000 clones, approximately 83% of them singletons. The sequenced sample consisted of PBMCs. These receptors were collected from a human donor in good health. Some clones in this sample may be carry-over from other donors' samples.

CDR3 DNA: TGCGCCAGCAGCCAACAACCAACAGGGGTGGGCTACAATGAGCAGTTCTTC. As protein: CASSQQPTGVGYNEQFF. V is TRBV4-3 and J is TRBJ2-1; the match to TRBD1 covers 7 bases. This CDR3 is 17 amino acids long. V shed 2 bases and J 3 bases; nucleotides not matched to a gene: 10. Per the germline V gene, CDR1 is LGHNA and CDR2 is YSLEER.

The chain employs TRBV4-1 and TRBJ1-4; D is ambiguous. CDR1 is MGHRA and CDR2 is YSYEKL in the germline V gene. Trimming stripped 2 bases from V and 4 bases from J, with 8 bases between. The CDR3 is 14 amino acids. This chain's CDR3 is CASSQTRFNEKLFF. The CDR3 DNA reads as TGCGCCAGCAGCCAAACGAGATTTAATGAAAAACTGTTTTTT.

The V call is TRBV27, the J call TRBJ2-3; 13 positions agree with TRBD2. Per germline, CDR1 MNHEY and CDR2 SMNVEV (reference sequence). Losses at the gene ends were 5 bases for V and 2 bases for J; bases not matched to a gene: 7. The CDR3 spans 17 residues. The DNA for the CDR3 is TGTGCCAGCAGTACTGGACTAGCGGGGGAACACACAGATACGCAGTATTTT. This codes for CASSTGLAGEHTDTQYF.

The rearrangement links TRBV4-3 to TRBJ1-3; D not resolved. The CDR3 sequence is 16 residues long. V dropped 0 bases and J dropped 4 bases, with 13 bases sitting between them. Germline assignment: CDR1 LGHNA and CDR2 YSLEER. CDR3 protein: CASSQDSPGGGNTIYF. The CDR3 DNA reads TGCGCCAGCAGCCAAGATAGCCCCGGAGGAGGAAACACCATATATTTT.

The chain couples TRBV6-1 to TRBJ2-7, with D possibly TRBD2 on 6 matching bases. Germline-derived CDR1 and CDR2 are MNHNS and SASEGT. The CDR3 extends over 15 amino acids. Trimming removed 3 bases at V and 0 bases at J, with 12 bases between. CDR3 protein: CASSEDYAYSYEQYF. The DNA of the CDR3 is TGTGCCAGCAGTGAGGACTATGCTTACTCCTACGAGCAGTACTTC.

This chain links TRBV27 with TRBJ1-2, with D possibly TRBD1 on 6 matching bases. Germline CDR1 and CDR2: MNHEY and SMNVEV (reference sequence). This CDR3 is built from 15 residues. Deletions cut 8 bases from V and 2 bases from J, with 18 bases between. CDR3 sequence (DNA): TGTGCCAGCGGTACCCCCGGACAGACCAACTATGGCTACACCTTC. It codes for CASGTPGQTNYGYTF.

V is TRBV7-2 and J is TRBJ2-2; 8 nucleotides match TRBD1. Looked up from germline, CDR1 is SGHTA and CDR2 is FQGNSA. The CDR3 totals 15 residues. V shed 2 bases and J 5 bases; nucleotides not matched to a gene: 4. The CDR3 nucleotides read TGTGCCAGCAGCTTACAGGGGGCGGGAACCGGGGAGCTGTTTTTT. As protein: CASSLQGAGTGELFF.

This chain connects TRBV29-1 to TRBJ2-3; D possibly corresponds to TRBD1 (5 bases). The germline gives CDR1 SQVTM, CDR2 ANQGSEA. The CDR3 length is 13 residues. Between the trimmed V and J ends, which lost 4 bases and 2 bases, there was a span of 10 bases. The CDR3 here is CSVAGAYTDTQYF. In DNA form, the CDR3 reads TGCAGCGTTGCTGGGGCTTACACAGATACGCAGTATTTT.

The genes are TRBV6-6 and TRBJ1-3; D perhaps matches TRBD1 (5 bases). The CDR3 contains 14 residues. V lost 7 bases, J lost 4 bases, and 14 bases lay in between. Germline-derived CDR1 and CDR2 are MNHNY and SVGAGI (reference sequence). This chain's CDR3 is CASTGHGRGNTIYF. CDR3 bases: TGTGCCAGCACCGGACACGGACGGGGAAACACCATATATTTT.

V gene TRBV5-6 combines with J gene TRBJ1-5; D is unclear. Germline CDR1 reads SGHDT; CDR2 reads YYEEEE. CDR3 length: 17 residues. V was shortened by 2 bases and J by 6 bases, with 21 bases between the two germline ends. The CDR3, as DNA: TGTGCCAGCAGCTTCGGACCTATGGAGGATTATAGTCAGCCCCAGCATTTT. The encoded protein is CASSFGPMEDYSQPQHF.

This sequence joins TRBV27 and TRBJ1-6, with D maybe TRBD1 (6 bases). CDR1 and CDR2 from the germline V gene are MNHEY and SMNVEV (reference sequence). Between the trimmed V and J ends, which lost 2 bases and 7 bases, there was a span of 15 bases. The CDR3 is made up of 16 amino acids. CDR3 sequence: CASSLTRGGLNSPLHF. CDR3 coding DNA: TGTGCCAGCAGTTTAACGAGGGGGGGTTTGAATTCACCCCTCCACTTT.

This rearrangement joins TRBV20-1 to TRBJ2-7, with unresolved D. CDR3 length: 11 residues. Germline CDR1 and CDR2: DFQATT and SNEGSKA (reference sequence). Trimming removed 7 bases at V and 3 bases at J, with 10 bases between. The CDR3 region is CSVPGFYEQYF. The CDR3 DNA reads as TGCAGTGTTCCGGGTTTCTACGAGCAGTACTTC.

V usage is TRBV4-3 and J usage is TRBJ2-5; TRBD2 matches at 10 bases. The CDR3 runs 16 residues. The V gene end was trimmed by 0 bases and the J gene end by 3 bases; junction bases not matched to a gene: 4. Germline V gene lookup returns CDR1 LGHNA and CDR2 YSLEER. The CDR3 here is CASSQDRSGGEETQYF. The CDR3 DNA is TGCGCCAGCAGCCAAGACCGGAGCGGGGGGGAAGAGACCCAGTACTTC.

The genes are TRBV18 and TRBJ2-7; D perhaps matches TRBD1 (6 bases). V gave up 3 bases and J gave up 5 bases, with 14 bases separating them. This CDR3 has 14 amino acids. In germline, CDR1 is KGHSH, CDR2 LQKENI. This chain's CDR3 is CASSPQGMGNEQYF. The CDR3 DNA is TGTGCCAGCTCACCGCAGGGGATGGGAAACGAGCAGTACTTC.

The V gene is TRBV18, the J gene TRBJ1-1; TRBD1 matches at 8 bases. Germline CDR1 reads KGHSH; CDR2 reads LQKENI. The CDR3 is 14 residues long. Trimming cost V 4 bases and J 2 bases; bases outside gene matches: 3. The CDR3 reads CASSRGQVNTEAFF. The DNA of the CDR3 is TGTGCCAGCTCACGGGGACAGGTCAACACTGAAGCTTTCTTT.